The clone carrying this TCR beta chain showed up just a few times. J was trimmed by 4 bases and V by 6 bases; bases with no gene match: 9. Germline V gene sequence: CDR1 MDHEN, CDR2 SYDVKM. The CDR3 extends over 15 amino acids. This sample was included in a study of T cells in Graves' hyperthyroidism and ophthalmopathy. TCR beta CDR3 sequences were amplified from RNA transcripts. The HTBI primer set was used in a first-round RT-PCR of the TCR CDR3. TCRdb reprocessed the multiplex PCR reads with MiXCR, giving one entry per CDR3 protein. The repertoire holds 600,000 to 850,000 distinct CDR3 sequences, with around 20% as singletons. Lactation, pregnancy, other autoimmune disease or uncontrolled infection led to exclusion of patients.

Sequences were obtained from blood. The TCR sequence derives from a woman in her 50s with Graves' hyperthyroidism that later progressed to Graves' ophthalmopathy. The genes are TRBV28 and TRBJ2-1, with 7 nucleotides matching TRBD1. CDR3 nucleotides: TGTGCCAGCAGCGAAATCCGGGACAGTTACAATGAGCAGTTCTTC. This sequence encodes CASSEIRDSYNEQFF.